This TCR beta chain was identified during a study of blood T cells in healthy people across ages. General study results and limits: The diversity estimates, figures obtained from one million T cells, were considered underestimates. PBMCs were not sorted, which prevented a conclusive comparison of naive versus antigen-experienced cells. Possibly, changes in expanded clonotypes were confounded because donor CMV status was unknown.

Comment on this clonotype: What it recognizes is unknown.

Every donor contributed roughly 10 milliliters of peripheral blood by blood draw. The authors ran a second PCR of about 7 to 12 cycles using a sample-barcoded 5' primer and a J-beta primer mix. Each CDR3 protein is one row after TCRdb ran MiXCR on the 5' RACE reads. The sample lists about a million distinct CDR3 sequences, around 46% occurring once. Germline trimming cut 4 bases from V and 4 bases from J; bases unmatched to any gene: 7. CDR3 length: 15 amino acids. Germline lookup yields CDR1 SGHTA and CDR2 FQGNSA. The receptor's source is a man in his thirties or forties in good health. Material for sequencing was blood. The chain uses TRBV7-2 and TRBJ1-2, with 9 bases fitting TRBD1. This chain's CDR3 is CASSYRQGDPYGYTF. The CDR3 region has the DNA TGTGCCAGCAGCTATAGACAGGGGGACCCCTATGGCTACACCTTC. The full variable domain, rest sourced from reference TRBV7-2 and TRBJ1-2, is GAGVSQSPSNKVTEKGKDVELRCDPISGHTALYWYRQSLGQGLEFLIYFQGNSAPDKSGLPSDRFSAERTGGSVSTLTIQRTQQEDSAVYLCASSYRQGDPYGYTFGSGTRLTVV.